This T cell receptor (beta chain) was profiled in a study of cytotoxic CD8 clonotypes in ibrutinib-treated CLL. Study-wide context: Response specimens were obtained following a median treatment duration of about twelve months, with a range of 6 to 36.

TCRdb keeps only in-frame clones here, not all; method: immunoSEQ multiplex PCR. The sample gives roughly 130,000 clones, 79% of which show up once; roughly 13% is in the top ten. PBMCs were cryopreserved, and roughly 2 micrograms of genomic DNA from them went into TCR beta libraries. Study-level findings and limits: Contraction or stability on treatment was seen for public clonotypes, which were uncommon. Baseline values of clonality outstripped age-matched healthy donors and followed circulating CD8+ T-cell counts.

Worth noting for this clone: Antigen specificity is unknown.

The V end lost 5 bases, the J end lost 7 bases, and 17 bases lay between the germline ends. CDR1 is MDHEN, CDR2 SYDVKM, per germline. There are 15 residues in the CDR3. The starting material was PBMCs, obtained after 12 months of ibrutinib treatment. The source is a human donor with chronic lymphocytic leukemia. The rearrangement links TRBV28 to TRBJ1-4; D possibly corresponds to TRBD1 (5 bases). The CDR3 DNA is TGTGCCAGCAGTCCGGGGGGGTCCCAGGTTGAAAAACTGTTTTTT. Its protein product is CASSPGGSQVEKLFF. Drawing the rest from reference TRBV28 and TRBJ1-4, the complete variable domain is DVKVTQSSRYLVKRTGEKVFLECVQDMDHENMFWYRQDPGLGLRLIYFSYDVKMKEKGDIPEGYSVSREKKERFSLILESASTNQTSMYLCASSPGGSQVEKLFFGSGTQLSVL.